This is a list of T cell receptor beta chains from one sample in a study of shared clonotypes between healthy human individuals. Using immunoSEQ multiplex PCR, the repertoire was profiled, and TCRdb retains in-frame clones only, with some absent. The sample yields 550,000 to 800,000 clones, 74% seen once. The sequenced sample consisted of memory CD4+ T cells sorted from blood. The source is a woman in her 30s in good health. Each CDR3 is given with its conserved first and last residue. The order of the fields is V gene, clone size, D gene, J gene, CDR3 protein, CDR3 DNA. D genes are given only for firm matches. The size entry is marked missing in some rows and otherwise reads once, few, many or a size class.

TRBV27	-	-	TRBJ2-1	CASSSLAGRRQNEQFF	TGTGCCAGCAGTTCATTGGCAGGGAGGCGGCAAAATGAGCAGTTCTTC
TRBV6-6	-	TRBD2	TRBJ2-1	CASSYGAGRDEQFF	TGTGCCAGCAGTTACGGAGCGGGAAGGGATGAGCAGTTCTTC
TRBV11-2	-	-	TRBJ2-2	CASSLGGFGELFF	TGTGCCAGCAGCTTGGGTGGCTTTGGGGAGCTGTTTTTT
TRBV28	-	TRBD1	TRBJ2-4	CASSTPAQGSIQYF	TGTGCCAGCAGTACCCCCGCACAGGGGTCCATTCAGTACTTC
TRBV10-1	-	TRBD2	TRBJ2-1	CASSDWTSGANEQFF	TGCGCCAGCAGTGACTGGACTAGCGGAGCCAATGAGCAGTTCTTC
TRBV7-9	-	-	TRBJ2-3	CASSPRLGDTQYF	TGTGCCAGCAGCCCTCGACTTGGAGATACGCAGTATTTT
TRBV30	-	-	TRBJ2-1	CACHGSSYNEQFF	TGTGCCTGCCACGGCAGTTCCTACAATGAGCAGTTCTTC
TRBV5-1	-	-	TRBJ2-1	CASAIDYSYNEQFF	TGCGCCAGCGCAATAGACTACTCCTACAATGAGCAGTTCTTC
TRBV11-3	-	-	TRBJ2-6	CASSLTGANVLTF	TGTGCCAGCAGCTTGACTGGGGCCAACGTCCTGACTTTC
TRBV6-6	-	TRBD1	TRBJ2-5	CASSSWGTAQETQYF	TGTGCCAGCAGTTCTTGGGGGACAGCGCAAGAGACCCAGTACTTC
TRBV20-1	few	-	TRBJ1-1	CSASRGVGAFF	TGCAGTGCTTCGAGGGGCGTGGGAGCTTTCTTT
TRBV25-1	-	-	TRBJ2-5	CASTGNPGPETQYF	TGTGCCAGCACGGGGAACCCGGGACCGGAGACCCAGTACTTC
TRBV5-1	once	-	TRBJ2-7	CASSLGGTWTYEQYF	TGCGCCAGCAGCTTGGGCGGGACCTGGACTTACGAGCAGTACTTC
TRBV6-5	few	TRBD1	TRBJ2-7	CASSSRTGVSYEQYF	TGTGCCAGCAGCAGTAGGACAGGGGTCTCCTACGAGCAGTACTTC
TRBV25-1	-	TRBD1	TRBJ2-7	CASSARAGTGSYEQYF	TGTGCCAGCAGTGCCCGTGCCGGGACAGGATCCTACGAGCAGTACTTC
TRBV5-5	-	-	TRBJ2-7	CASIGGSGTPGGEQYF	TGTGCCAGCATCGGAGGGTCCGGGACCCCAGGGGGAGAGCAGTACTTC
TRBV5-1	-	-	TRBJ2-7	CASARPSSYEQYF	TGCGCCAGCGCCCGGCCGAGCTCCTACGAGCAGTACTTC